The 28 T cell receptor beta chains below come from one sample, sequenced in a study of blood T cell repertoires in COVID-19. Sequenced by immunoSEQ multiplex PCR; TCRdb stores in-frame clones only, minus some. The sample holds 250,000 to 350,000 clones; about 85% are singletons and the top ten take around 4%. The sequenced sample was peripheral blood. The receptors originated from a woman aged 45 to 65 with active or convalescent COVID-19.

V usage is TRBV27 and J usage is TRBJ2-7; possible D gene TRBD2, 5 bases. CDR3 length: 12 amino acids. V lost 3 bases and J lost 5, with 8 bases in between. Per germline, CDR1 MNHEY and CDR2 SMNVEV (reference sequence). The CDR3 loop is CASSLPGDEQYF. Here the CDR3 DNA reads TGTGCCAGCAGTTTGCCCGGGGACGAGCAGTACTTC.

The chain employs TRBV14 and TRBJ2-3; 8 bases match TRBD2. Trimming removed 5 bases from V and 3 bases from J; junction bases left unmatched: 10. The CDR3 is 16 amino acids. Germline V gives CDR1 SGHDN, CDR2 FVKESK. The CDR3 DNA is TGTGCCAGCAGCAAAGGACTAACTAGCGGTACAGATACGCAGTATTTT. Residues: CASSKGLTSGTDTQYF.

Written as DNA, the CDR3 is TGTGCCAGCAGCCCTGGGACTAGCGGCGGGGAGCTGTTTTTT. Translation: CASSPGTSGGELFF. This chain links TRBV3-1 (or the pseudogene TRBV3-2) with TRBJ2-2; 11 bases fit TRBD2. The germline V gene encodes CDR1 LGHDT and CDR2 YNNKEL (reference sequence). This CDR3 is built from 14 residues. V shed 4 bases and J 7 bases; nucleotides not matched to a gene: 2.

This chain connects TRBV14 to TRBJ1-6; TRBD1 matches 8 bases. The CDR3 sequence is 17 residues long. The V gene's germline CDR1 is SGHDN and CDR2 FVKESK. After removal of 1 base from V and 4 bases from J, the junction contained 6 bases not matched to a gene. CDR3 nucleotides: TGTGCCAGCAGCCAAGGATCCCGGACAGGGTATAATTCACCCCTCCACTTT. Protein product: CASSQGSRTGYNSPLHF.

This chain connects TRBV28 to TRBJ2-7; 14 bases line up with TRBD2. Germline trimming cut 2 bases from V and 5 bases from J; bases unmatched to any gene: 8. The CDR3 contains 17 residues. Germline V CDR1 and CDR2: MDHEN, SYDVKM. The CDR3 here is CASSLRGWGLAGDEQYF. CDR3 sequence (DNA): TGTGCCAGCAGTTTAAGGGGTTGGGGACTAGCGGGAGACGAGCAGTACTTC.

The chain links TRBV7-8 to TRBJ1-3; a weak D match, TRBD1 (5 bases). The CDR3 is 16 amino acids. V lost 5 bases to trimming and J lost 0 bases, with 14 bases between them. Germline CDR1 is SGHVS and CDR2 is FQNEAQ. The CDR3 sequence is CASSRGGSSSGNTIYF. In DNA, the CDR3 is TGTGCCAGCAGCCGCGGGGGGTCGAGCTCTGGAAACACCATATATTTT.

The V call is TRBV6-5, the J call TRBJ1-2; the D is unclear. V was trimmed by 5 bases and J by 11 bases, leaving 12 bases between them. Germline values: CDR1 MNHEY, CDR2 SVGAGI. CDR3 size: 11 residues. CDR3 sequence reads: CASSKTGIYTF. CDR3 nucleotides: TGTGCCAGCAGTAAGACCGGGATTTACACCTTC.

The chain has TRBV27 and TRBJ2-5; a possible D gene is TRBD2 (5 bases). Trimming pared 6 bases from V and 5 bases from J, leaving 13 bases between. The germline V gene encodes CDR1 MNHEY and CDR2 SMNVEV (reference sequence). The CDR3 covers 13 residues. The CDR3 sequence: CASSPKPGETQYF. The CDR3 DNA reads TGTGCCAGCAGCCCCAAGCCGGGGGAGACCCAGTACTTC.

The V call is TRBV4-2, the J call TRBJ2-6; a possible D gene is TRBD1 (5 bases). The CDR3 has 16 residues. Looked up from germline, CDR1 is LGHNA and CDR2 is YNFKEQ. Trimming took off 1 base at V and 2 bases at J, with 9 bases between the two ends. The DNA for the CDR3 is TGTGCCAGCAGCCAAGTCCCAGGGCCTGGGGCCAACGTCCTGACTTTC. Protein: CASSQVPGPGANVLTF.

This sequence joins TRBV7-2 and TRBJ2-3, with D possibly being TRBD2 (5 bases). Germline CDR1 is SGHTA and CDR2 is FQGNSA. Trimming removed 5 bases at V and 3 bases at J, with 6 bases between. CDR3 size: 12 residues. CDR3 nucleotides: TGTGCCAGCAGCCGGACTACAGATACGCAGTATTTT. This codes for CASSRTTDTQYF.

The chain carries TRBV5-4 and TRBJ2-5; D may be TRBD1 (5 bases). Trimming stripped 3 bases from V and 1 base from J, with 10 bases between. CDR1 and CDR2 from the germline V gene are SGHNT and YYREEE (reference sequence). The CDR3 has 14 residues. The CDR3 DNA follows: TGTGCCAGCAGCTCCGGACAAACCCAAGAGACCCAGTACTTC. Its translation: CASSSGQTQETQYF.

The chain links TRBV11-3 to TRBJ2-1; 8 bases are shared with TRBD2. There are 13 residues in the CDR3. Germline CDR1 SGHNT, CDR2 YENEEA. The ends lost 1 base at V and 8 bases at J; junction bases unmatched: 1. The CDR3 bases are TGTGCCAGCAGCTTAGGCGGGAGGTATGAGCAGTTCTTC. It yields the protein CASSLGGRYEQFF.

The chain couples TRBV2 to TRBJ2-1; perhaps TRBD1 as D (5 bases). The V and J ends lost 8 bases and 7 bases respectively, with 15 bases between them. The CDR3 runs 13 residues. CDR1 is SNHLY and CDR2 is FYNNEI in the germline V gene. This CDR3 reads CASCRASKNEQFF. CDR3 in DNA: TGTGCCAGCTGCAGGGCCTCTAAGAATGAGCAGTTCTTC.

This clone was detected once. V is TRBV6-5 and J is TRBJ1-1, with D unresolved. The germline V gene encodes CDR1 MNHEY and CDR2 SVGAGI. The CDR3 totals 13 residues. The V end lost 6 bases, the J end lost 6 bases, and 14 bases lay between the germline ends. CDR3 loop: CASRGLRESEAFF. The CDR3 DNA reads TGTGCCAGCAGAGGACTTAGAGAGTCTGAAGCTTTCTTT.

In this sample, this clone turned up once. The genes are TRBV30 and TRBJ2-1; tentatively, D is TRBD2 (6 bases). Trimming cost V 7 bases and J 0 bases, with 13 bases left between them. From germline, CDR1 is GTSNPN and CDR2 SVGIG (reference sequence). This CDR3 comprises 14 residues. The CDR3 DNA reads as TGTGCCTTCCGGGGACTCCGCTCCTACAATGAGCAGTTCTTC. It specifies CAFRGLRSYNEQFF. The full variable domain, completed using reference TRBV30 and TRBJ2-1, is SQTIHQWPATLVQPVGSPLSLECTVEGTSNPNLYWYRQAAGRGLQLLFYSVGIGQISSEVPQNLSASRPQDRQFILSSKKLLLSDSGFYLCAFRGLRSYNEQFFGPGTRLTVL.

This chain links TRBV27 with TRBJ2-7; 9 positions match TRBD1. This CDR3 region has 15 residues. J was trimmed by 1 base and V by 5 bases; bases with no gene match: 6. CDR1 and CDR2 (germline): MNHEY, SMNVEV (reference sequence). CDR3 loop: CASSRRGTGSYEQYF. The CDR3, as DNA: TGTGCCAGCAGTCGCAGGGGGACAGGGTCCTACGAGCAGTACTTC.

The genes are TRBV30 and TRBJ2-7, with a weak D call TRBD1 (6 bases). Trimming left V 6 bases short and J 4 bases short, with 13 bases between. In germline, CDR1 is GTSNPN, CDR2 SVGIG (reference sequence). The CDR3 length is 12 residues. The CDR3 sequence is CACLGGGYEQYF. CDR3 bases: TGTGCCTGTCTTGGGGGCGGGTACGAGCAGTACTTC.

The chain uses TRBV14 and TRBJ2-7; 9 bases map to TRBD2. V lost 1 base and J lost 6; bases outside the gene matches: 7. CDR1 is SGHDN, CDR2 FVKESK, per germline. The CDR3 covers 15 residues. CDR3 in amino acids: CASSQAPAGGTEQYF. The CDR3 DNA is TGTGCCAGCAGCCAAGCCCCAGCGGGAGGTACCGAGCAGTACTTC.

This chain links TRBV10-3 with TRBJ2-1, with D possibly being TRBD2 (7 bases). The length of the CDR3 is 19 residues. CDR1 and CDR2 from the germline V gene are ENHRY and SYGVKD. V was shortened by 6 bases and J by 3 bases, with 27 bases between the two germline ends. CDR3 nucleotides: TGTGCCATCAGGAGGGGGGGGGCGTCTACCGGGTTCTTCTACAATGAGCAGTTCTTC. Its translation: CAIRRGGASTGFFYNEQFF.

The V gene is TRBV11-2, the J gene TRBJ2-7; TRBD2 agrees at 13 bases. CDR1 and CDR2 from the germline V gene are SGHAT and FQNNGV. This CDR3 is 15 amino acids long. V lost 5 bases, J lost 3 bases, and 4 bases stayed unmatched. CDR3 in amino acids: CASSRTSGSHYEQYF. The CDR3 DNA follows: TGTGCCAGCAGCAGGACTAGCGGGAGCCACTACGAGCAGTACTTC.

The rearrangement uses TRBV7-9 and TRBJ1-4; no firm D call. The CDR3 contains 14 residues. From germline, CDR1 is SEHNR and CDR2 FQNEAQ (reference sequence). V shed 6 bases and J shed 5 bases, with 13 bases lying between them. CDR3 region: CASRYREENEKLFF. The CDR3 nucleotides read TGTGCCAGCAGATACCGGGAGGAAAATGAAAAACTGTTTTTT. The full variable domain, with the rest looked up from reference TRBV7-9 and TRBJ1-4, is DTGVSQNPRHKITKRGQNVTFRCDPISEHNRLYWYRQTLGQGPEFLTYFQNEAQLEKSRLLSDRFSAERPKGSFSTLEIQRTEQGDSAMYLCASRYREENEKLFFGSGTQLSVL.

This clone occurred a few times. This chain links TRBV7-9 with TRBJ2-7; no clear D. In germline, CDR1 is SEHNR, CDR2 FQNEAQ (reference sequence). The CDR3 length is 13 residues. Trimming took 6 bases from V and 3 from J, leaving 12 bases between them. CDR3 nucleotides: TGTGCCAGCAGGACTCTTCGGAGCTACGAGCAGTACTTC. Translated: CASRTLRSYEQYF.

The chain is built from TRBV28 and TRBJ1-6; 8 bases are a match to TRBD1. The CDR3 has 14 amino acids. Trimming cost V 6 bases and J 9 bases; bases outside gene matches: 7. CDR1 and CDR2 (germline): MDHEN, SYDVKM. The CDR3 nucleotides read TGTGCCAGCAGAACCGGACAGGGCAGTTCACCCCTCCACTTT. Translation: CASRTGQGSSPLHF.

This sequence joins TRBV3-1 (or the pseudogene TRBV3-2) and TRBJ1-1; D unresolved. Trimming stripped 3 bases from V and 9 bases from J, with 17 bases between. CDR3 length: 14 residues. In germline, CDR1 is LGHDT, CDR2 YNNKEL (reference sequence). CDR3 in amino acids: CASSQKAEGVQAFF. In nucleotides, the CDR3 is TGTGCCAGCAGCCAGAAGGCGGAAGGAGTGCAAGCTTTCTTT.

This sequence joins TRBV4-1 and TRBJ1-2; possible D gene TRBD1, 6 bases. V lost 3 bases and J lost 2, with 19 bases in between. There are 17 residues in the CDR3. From germline, CDR1 is MGHRA and CDR2 YSYEKL. CDR3 residues: CASSHPTAGAMNYGYTF. CDR3 nucleotides: TGCGCCAGCAGCCATCCCACCGCGGGGGCGATGAACTATGGCTACACCTTC.

V usage is TRBV23-1 and J usage is TRBJ2-5, with TRBD1 matching over 7 bases. TRBV23-1 is classed as an ORF, of uncertain function. CDR3 size: 15 residues. Unmatched junction bases numbered 5, after V lost 3 bases and J lost 1 base. The DNA for the CDR3 is TGCGCCAGCAGTCAGCACCAGGGGGTCCAAGAGACCCAGTACTTC. Protein sequence: CASSQHQGVQETQYF.

V gene TRBV29-1 combines with J gene TRBJ2-2; D perhaps matches TRBD2 (5 bases). The V gene lost 5 bases and the J gene lost 3 bases, with 10 bases spanning the gap. Per germline, CDR1 SQVTM and CDR2 ANQGSEA. CDR3 size: 13 residues. Here the CDR3 reads CSVSGKYTGELFF. CDR3 nucleotides: TGCAGCGTTAGCGGAAAATACACCGGGGAGCTGTTTTTT.

The chain is built from TRBV18 and TRBJ1-3; tentatively, D is TRBD1 (6 bases). V lost 3 bases and J 0 bases, leaving 12 bases between the germline ends. Germline V gives CDR1 KGHSH, CDR2 LQKENI. CDR3 size: 16 residues. CDR3 amino acids: CASSPRQVRSGNTIYF. The CDR3 nucleotides are TGTGCCAGCTCACCGAGACAGGTTCGCTCTGGAAACACCATATATTTT.